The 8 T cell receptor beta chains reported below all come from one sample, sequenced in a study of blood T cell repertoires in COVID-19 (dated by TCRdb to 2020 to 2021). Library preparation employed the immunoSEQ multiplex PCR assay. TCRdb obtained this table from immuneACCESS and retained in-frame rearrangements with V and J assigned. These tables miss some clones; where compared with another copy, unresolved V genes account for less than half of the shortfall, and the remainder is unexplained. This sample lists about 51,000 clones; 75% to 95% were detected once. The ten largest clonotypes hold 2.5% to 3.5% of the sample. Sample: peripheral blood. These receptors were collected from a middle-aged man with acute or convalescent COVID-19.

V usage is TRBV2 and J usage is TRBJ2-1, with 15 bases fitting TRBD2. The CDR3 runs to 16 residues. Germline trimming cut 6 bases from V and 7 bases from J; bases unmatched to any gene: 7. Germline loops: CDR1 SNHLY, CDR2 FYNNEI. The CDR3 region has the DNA TGTGCCAGCAGGGGTGGACTAGCGGGGGGGACGAATGAGCAGTTCTTC. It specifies CASRGGLAGGTNEQFF.

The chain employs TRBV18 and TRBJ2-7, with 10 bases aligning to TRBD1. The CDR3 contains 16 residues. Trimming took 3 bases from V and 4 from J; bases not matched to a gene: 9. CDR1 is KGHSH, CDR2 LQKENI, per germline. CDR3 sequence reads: CASSPLSTGGSYEQYF. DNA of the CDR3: TGTGCCAGCTCACCCTTATCGACAGGGGGCTCTTACGAGCAGTACTTC.

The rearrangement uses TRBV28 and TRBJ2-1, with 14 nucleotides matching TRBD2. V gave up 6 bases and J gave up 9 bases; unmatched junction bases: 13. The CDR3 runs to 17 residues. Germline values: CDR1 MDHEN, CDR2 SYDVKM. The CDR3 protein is CASRGGTSGGRLSEQFF. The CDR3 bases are TGTGCCAGCAGGGGAGGGACTAGCGGGGGTAGGCTTTCTGAGCAGTTCTTC.

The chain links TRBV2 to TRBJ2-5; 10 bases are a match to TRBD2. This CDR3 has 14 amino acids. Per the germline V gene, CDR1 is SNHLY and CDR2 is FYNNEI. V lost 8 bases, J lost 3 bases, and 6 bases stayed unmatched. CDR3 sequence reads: CASGGGLAEETQYF. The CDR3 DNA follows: TGTGCCAGCGGAGGTGGACTAGCGGAAGAGACCCAGTACTTC.

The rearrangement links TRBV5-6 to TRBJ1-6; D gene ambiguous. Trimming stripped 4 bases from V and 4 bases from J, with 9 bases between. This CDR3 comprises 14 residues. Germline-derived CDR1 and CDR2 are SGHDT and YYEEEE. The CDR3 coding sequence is TGTGCCAGCAGCCCCGCAGGTTATAATTCACCCCTCCACTTT. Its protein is CASSPAGYNSPLHF.

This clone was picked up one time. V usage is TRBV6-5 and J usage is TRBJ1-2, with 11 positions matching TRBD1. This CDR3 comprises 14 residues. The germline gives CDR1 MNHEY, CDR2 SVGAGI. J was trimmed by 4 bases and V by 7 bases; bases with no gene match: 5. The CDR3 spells CASTEDRGLYGYTF. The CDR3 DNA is TGTGCCAGCACCGAGGACAGGGGGCTCTATGGCTACACCTTC.

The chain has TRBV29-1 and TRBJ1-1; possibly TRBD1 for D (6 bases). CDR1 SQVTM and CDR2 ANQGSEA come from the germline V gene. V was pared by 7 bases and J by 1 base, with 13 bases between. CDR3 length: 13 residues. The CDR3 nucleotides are TGCAGCGCTCAGGGGTCTAGGAACACTGAAGCTTTCTTT. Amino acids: CSAQGSRNTEAFF. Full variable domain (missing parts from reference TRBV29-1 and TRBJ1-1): SAVISQKPSRDICQRGTSLTIQCQVDSQVTMMFWYRQQPGQSLTLIATANQGSEATYESGFVIDKFPISRPNLTFSTLTVSNMSPEDSSIYLCSAQGSRNTEAFFGQGTRLTVV.

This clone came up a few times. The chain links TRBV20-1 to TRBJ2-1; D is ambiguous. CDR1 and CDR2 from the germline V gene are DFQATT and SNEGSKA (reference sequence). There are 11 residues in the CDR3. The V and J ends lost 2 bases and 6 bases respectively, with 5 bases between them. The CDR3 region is CSARPINEQFF. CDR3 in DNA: TGCAGTGCTAGACCTATCAATGAGCAGTTCTTC.